The clone carrying this TCR beta chain was seen repeatedly, ten times or more. Its target is unknown. Time point denoted: newly diagnosed GD, antithyroid drugs for less than 3 months. Extracted RNA from PBMCs served as the source of the TCR library. This entry is derived from a study of regulatory T cells in long-lasting Graves disease. Whole-study results and caveats: Among persistent patients, a larger number of public clonotypes were shared (roughly 2,900) than among newly diagnosed patients (approximately 970).

V shed 6 bases and J 6 bases; nucleotides not matched to a gene: 8. The CDR3 covers 14 residues. Germline V gene lookup returns CDR1 KGHSH and CDR2 LQKENI. Libraries of TCR beta came from iRepertoire HTBI primers plus Arm-PCR of CDR3 regions. TCRdb processed the multiplex PCR reads anew with MiXCR; each CDR3 protein has one entry. The sample holds fewer than 500,000 distinct CDR3 sequences, around 15% seen once. These data also formed part of another study, on T cells in Graves' hyperthyroidism and ophthalmopathy.

The sample consisted of peripheral blood mononuclear cells (PBMCs), taken at new diagnosis, from a patient treated with antithyroid drugs. The clonotype was recovered from a man between 35 and 55 years old with Graves disease. This chain uses TRBV18 with TRBJ1-2, with 9 bases that match TRBD1. For the CDR3, the DNA is TGTGCCAGCTCGGCAGGGACAGGGAGTCATGGCTACACCTTC. Protein sequence: CASSAGTGSHGYTF.